These 8 T cell receptor beta chains originate from one sample sequenced in a study of cytomegalovirus exposure and HLA in healthy donors. This PCR relied on a set of 60 Vbeta primers and 13 Jbeta primers. Libraries were prepared by immunoSEQ multiplex PCR; TCRdb keeps only in-frame clonotypes and omits some of them. The sample includes 90,000 to 130,000 clones, approximately 81% of them seen just once. The source material was PBMCs. These receptors were taken from a woman under 30 in good health and CMV-seropositive.

This chain joins TRBV4-1 and TRBJ2-3; 11 bases fit TRBD2. Unmatched junction bases numbered 2, after V lost 0 bases and J lost 0 bases. Germline V CDR1 and CDR2: MGHRA, YSYEKL. This CDR3 is 17 amino acids long. For the CDR3, the DNA is TGCGCCAGCAGCCAAGATGGACTAGCGGGCAGCACAGATACGCAGTATTTT. This codes for CASSQDGLAGSTDTQYF.

This clone occurred a few times. This chain links TRBV5-1 with TRBJ2-5, with 12 bases fitting TRBD2. The CDR3 is made up of 16 amino acids. V lost 4 bases and J lost 4; bases outside the gene matches: 8. CDR1 and CDR2 from the germline V gene are SGHRS and YFSETQ. The DNA of the CDR3 is TGCGCCAGCAGCCCGAGGACTAGCGGGGACCTAGAGACCCAGTACTTC. This gives the protein CASSPRTSGDLETQYF.

As to this clone: A junction end diverges from the germline sequence, so it may reflect a read error. The chain uses TRBV5-1 and TRBJ2-2; 7 nucleotides line up with TRBD2. The CDR3 contains 15 residues. The germline gives CDR1 SGHRS, CDR2 YFSETQ. The CDR3 coding sequence is TGCGCCAGCAGCTCTCATTCTAGCGGCACCGGGGAGCTGTCTTTT. Translation gives CASSSHSSGTGELSF.

This clone was picked up a small number of times. The chain uses TRBV6-1 and TRBJ2-2; 8 bases fit TRBD2. The V gene's germline CDR1 is MNHNS and CDR2 SASEGT. CDR3 size: 14 residues. Trimming cost V 4 bases and J 7 bases; bases outside gene matches: 5. The CDR3 DNA is TGTGCCAGCAGTGGGGGACTAGGGCTCGGGGAGCTGTTTTTT. It codes for CASSGGLGLGELFF.

DNA of the CDR3: TGTGCCAGCAGTGTACAGGGGGCCGCCAACTATGGCTACACCTTC. It encodes CASSVQGAANYGYTF. The chain joins TRBV6-5 to TRBJ1-2; the match to TRBD1 covers 9 bases. Germline lookup yields CDR1 MNHEY and CDR2 SVGAGI. Trimming cost V 5 bases and J 2 bases; bases outside gene matches: 6. CDR3 length equals 15 residues.

The chain employs TRBV6-5 and TRBJ2-7; the D is unclear. The CDR3 length is 12 residues. With 5 bases removed from V and 4 bases from J, the gap between germline ends came to 9 bases. CDR1 is MNHEY and CDR2 is SVGAGI in the germline V gene. The CDR3 protein is CASSPAGYEQYF. CDR3 in DNA: TGTGCCAGCAGTCCAGCCGGGTACGAGCAGTACTTC.

The V call is TRBV7-2, the J call TRBJ2-1; 8 bases match TRBD2. Germline lookup yields CDR1 SGHTA and CDR2 FQGNSA. V trimming: 1 base; J trimming: 5 bases; junction bases outside the gene matches: 4. This CDR3 spans 15 amino acids. CDR3 sequence reads: CASSLGSGNNNEQFF. The CDR3 coding sequence is TGTGCCAGCAGCTTAGGTAGCGGGAATAACAATGAGCAGTTCTTC.

The chain uses TRBV19 and TRBJ1-1; 7 bases are shared with TRBD1. Germline assignment: CDR1 LNHDA and CDR2 SQIVND (reference sequence). The ends lost 5 bases at V and 4 bases at J; junction bases unmatched: 4. The CDR3 spans 13 residues. The CDR3 loop reads CASSEQGFTEAFF. DNA for the CDR3: TGTGCCAGTAGTGAACAGGGGTTCACTGAAGCTTTCTTT.